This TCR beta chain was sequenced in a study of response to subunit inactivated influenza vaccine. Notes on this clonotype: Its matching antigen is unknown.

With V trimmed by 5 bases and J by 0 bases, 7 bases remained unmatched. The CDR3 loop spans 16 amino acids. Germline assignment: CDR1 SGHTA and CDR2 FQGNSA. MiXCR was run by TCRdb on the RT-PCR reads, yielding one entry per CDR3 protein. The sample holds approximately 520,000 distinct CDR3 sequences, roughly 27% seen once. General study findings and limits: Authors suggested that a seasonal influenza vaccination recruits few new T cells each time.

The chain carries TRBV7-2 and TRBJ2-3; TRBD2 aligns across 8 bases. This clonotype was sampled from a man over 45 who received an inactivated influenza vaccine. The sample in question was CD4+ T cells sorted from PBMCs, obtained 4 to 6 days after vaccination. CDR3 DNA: TGTGCCAGCAGCCCGGGACTAGGGATAAGCACAGATACGCAGTATTTT. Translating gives CASSPGLGISTDTQYF.